This T cell receptor (beta chain) came from a study of blood T cell repertoires in COVID-19. Across about two dozen US areas, participants ranged in age from about 18 to 90 years. Clinical history as reported by participants underpinned cohort assignment. Original methodology: Reference gene primer amplification in the assay estimated nucleated cell counts. Sequencing used immunoSEQ multiplex PCR; TCRdb keeps in-frame clones, though not all of them. Clone size and the V and J calls come from that table; the DNA yielded D and trimming. Altogether fewer than 300,000 clones are present, around nine tenths being singletons, with the ten largest covering about 9.3%. Germline-derived CDR1 and CDR2 are MNHEY and SVGAGI. The trim removed 2 bases at V and 10 bases at J, leaving 5 bases unmatched. This CDR3 is 14 amino acids long.

The sequence came from a man aged 40-55 years who had recovered from COVID-19. The sequenced sample consisted of PBMCs or T cells enriched from blood (not recorded which). The chain recombines TRBV6-5 with TRBJ1-6, with 7 bases matching TRBD1. The CDR3 loop is CASSYGQVGSPLHF. The DNA for the CDR3 is TGTGCCAGCAGTTACGGACAGGTCGGCTCACCCCTCCACTTT.